This passage covers 13 T cell receptor beta chains from one sample sequenced in a study of T cells in Graves' hyperthyroidism and ophthalmopathy. RNA transcripts gave rise to amplified TCR beta CDR3 regions. During a first-round RT-PCR of the TCR CDR3, the HTBI primer set was used. MiXCR was run by TCRdb on the multiplex PCR reads, yielding one entry per CDR3 protein. The sample gives about 360,000 distinct CDR3 sequences, roughly 13% of which show up once; around 9.2% is in the top ten. Sequencing was carried out using blood. The receptors stem from a woman younger than 35 with Graves' hyperthyroidism.

On this clonotype: At one boundary the junction diverges from the germline segment, which might be a read error. V is TRBV7-9 and J is TRBJ2-7; 7 bases agree with TRBD2. Germline-derived CDR1 and CDR2 are SEHNR and FQNEAQ (reference sequence). The length of the CDR3 is 14 residues. The CDR3, as DNA: TGTGCCGGCAGCTTTGTTGGGAGGGTCTACGAGCAGTACTTC. This gives the protein CAGSFVGRVYEQYF.

This clonotype was found many times. The chain uses TRBV11-2 and TRBJ1-2, with D maybe TRBD1 (5 bases). Germline assignment: CDR1 SGHAT and CDR2 FQNNGV. V was trimmed by 5 bases and J by 4 bases, leaving 8 bases between them. This CDR3 contains 12 residues. CDR3 protein: CASSPRVYGYTF. CDR3 in DNA: TGTGCCAGCAGCCCCAGGGTCTATGGCTACACCTTC.

The chain links TRBV16 to TRBJ2-2; D gene ambiguous. The V and J ends lost 0 bases and 4 bases respectively, with 12 bases between them. This CDR3 contains 16 residues. Germline-derived CDR1 and CDR2 are KGHSY and FQNENV. Here the CDR3 DNA reads TGTGCCAGCAGCCAATCCCGGAAAGGTGGCACCGGGGAGCTGTTTTTT. This translates into CASSQSRKGGTGELFF.

This clonotype was observed a handful of times. The genes are TRBV2 and TRBJ2-6; D unclear. Deletions cut 2 bases from V and 0 bases from J, with 5 bases between. This CDR3 has 15 amino acids. CDR1 SNHLY and CDR2 FYNNEI come from the germline V gene. CDR3 region: CASSELDSGANVLTF. In DNA, the CDR3 is TGTGCCAGCAGTGAACTAGACTCTGGGGCCAACGTCCTGACTTTC.

This clonotype came up many times. This chain joins TRBV29-1 and TRBJ1-3; 8 bases map to TRBD1. Germline CDR1 and CDR2: SQVTM and ANQGSEA. J was trimmed by 2 bases and V by 5 bases; bases with no gene match: 14. The CDR3 covers 17 residues. The CDR3 loop is CSVRIRAGGAPGNTIYF. Here the CDR3 DNA reads TGCAGCGTTCGAATCAGGGCAGGGGGCGCCCCTGGAAACACCATATATTTT.

This clonotype was picked up one time. J is TRBJ2-4 and V is TRBV12-3 or TRBV12-4, with D perhaps matching TRBD1 (5 bases). The CDR3 length is 14 residues. V lost 7 bases and J 6 bases, leaving 16 bases between the germline ends. DNA for the CDR3: TGTGCCAGCACCTTCGCAGGGTTGGGAAACATTCAGTACTTC. This encodes CASTFAGLGNIQYF.

V usage is TRBV24-1 and J usage is TRBJ2-1; D tentatively fits TRBD1 or TRBD2 (6 bases each). The germline V and J ends were trimmed by 4 bases and 2 bases, with 17 bases remaining between them. The CDR3 has 17 amino acids. Per germline, CDR1 KGHDR and CDR2 SFDVKD. The CDR3 nucleotides read TGTGCCACCAGTGACCGCAGGGGAGGAGGACCCTACAATGAGCAGTTCTTC. Its protein is CATSDRRGGGPYNEQFF.

In its sample, this clonotype was seen many times. The rearrangement links TRBV12-3 or TRBV12-4 to TRBJ2-1; D assignment may be TRBD1 or TRBD2 (5 bases each). The CDR3 is 12 residues long. Trimming stripped 3 bases from V and 12 bases from J, with 12 bases between. CDR3 region: CASSFEGTVQFF. CDR3 bases: TGTGCCAGCAGTTTCGAGGGGACCGTGCAGTTCTTC.

This clonotype occurred many times. The genes are TRBV13 and TRBJ2-2; 16 bases line up with TRBD2. Per germline, CDR1 PRHDT and CDR2 FYEKMQ (reference sequence). The CDR3 runs 18 residues. V dropped 5 bases and J dropped 3; count of bases not matched to a gene: 6. The CDR3 is CASSGPGTSGRDTGELFF. CDR3 DNA: TGTGCCAGCAGCGGCCCCGGGACTAGCGGGAGGGACACCGGGGAGCTGTTTTTT.

The sample holds many counts of this clonotype. V is TRBV2 and J is TRBJ2-7, with 11 bases matching TRBD2. This CDR3 is 15 amino acids long. Trimming cost V 7 bases and J 5 bases; bases outside gene matches: 10. Germline V lookup: CDR1 SNHLY, CDR2 FYNNEI. The CDR3 is CASTLLAGGSHEQYF. CDR3 in DNA: TGTGCCAGCACCCTCCTAGCGGGAGGCAGTCACGAGCAGTACTTC.

This clonotype was observed at least ten times. The chain uses TRBV7-3 and TRBJ1-1, with D perhaps matching TRBD1 (5 bases). The CDR3 spans 15 residues. The ends were cut back, 1 base at V and 1 base at J, with 10 bases in the middle. CDR1 and CDR2 (germline): SGHTA, FQGTGA. CDR3 sequence: CASSLNGGGNTEAFF. In DNA form, the CDR3 reads TGTGCCAGCAGCTTAAATGGGGGTGGGAACACTGAAGCTTTCTTT.

This clonotype was seen at least ten times. The chain is built from TRBV20-1 and TRBJ2-1; TRBD2 matches 13 bases. Losses at the gene ends were 6 bases for V and 9 bases for J; bases not matched to a gene: 8. This CDR3 has 14 amino acids. The germline V gene encodes CDR1 DFQATT and CDR2 SNEGSKA (reference sequence). This CDR3 is CSAALAGGPLEQFF. The CDR3 DNA sequence: TGCAGTGCCGCACTAGCGGGAGGGCCACTTGAGCAGTTCTTC.

This clonotype was seen many times. The chain uses TRBV28 and TRBJ1-6; D remains ambiguous. Germline V gene lookup returns CDR1 MDHEN and CDR2 SYDVKM. Trimming took 5 bases from V and 2 from J, leaving 16 bases between them. The CDR3 consists of 17 residues. The CDR3 sequence: CASSPRAPGAYNSPLHF. In nucleotides, the CDR3 is TGTGCCAGCAGTCCGCGGGCACCCGGGGCCTATAATTCACCCCTCCACTTT.